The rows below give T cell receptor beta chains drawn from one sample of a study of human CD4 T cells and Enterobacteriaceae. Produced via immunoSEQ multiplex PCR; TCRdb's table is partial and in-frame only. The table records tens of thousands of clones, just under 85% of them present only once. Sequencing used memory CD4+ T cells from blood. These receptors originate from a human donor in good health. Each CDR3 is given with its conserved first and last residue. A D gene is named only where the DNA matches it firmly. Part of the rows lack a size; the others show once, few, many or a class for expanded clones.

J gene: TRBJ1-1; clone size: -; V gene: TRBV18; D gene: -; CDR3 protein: CASSVGRGMNTEAFF; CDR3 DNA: TGTGCCAGCTCGGTTGGCAGGGGTATGAACACTGAAGCTTTCTTT
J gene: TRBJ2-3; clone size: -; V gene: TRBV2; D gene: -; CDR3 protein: CASSEARQGPDPYF; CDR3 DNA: TGTGCCAGCAGTGAAGCGCGTCAGGGCCCGGACCCGTATTTT
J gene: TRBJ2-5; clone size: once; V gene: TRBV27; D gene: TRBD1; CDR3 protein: CASSLSVDRVRLTQYF; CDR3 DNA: TGTGCCAGCAGTTTATCGGTGGACAGGGTGCGGTTGACCCAGTACTTC
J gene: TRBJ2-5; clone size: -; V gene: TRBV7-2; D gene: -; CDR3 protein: CASSFQPAGKGETQYF; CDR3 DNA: TGTGCCAGCAGCTTTCAACCAGCAGGGAAGGGAGAGACCCAGTACTTC
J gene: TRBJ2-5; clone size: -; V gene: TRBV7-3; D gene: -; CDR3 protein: CASSLRATSETQYF; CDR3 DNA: TGTGCCAGCAGCTTAAGGGCAACCTCGGAGACCCAGTACTTC
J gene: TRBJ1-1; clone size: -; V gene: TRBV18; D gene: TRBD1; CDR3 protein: CAGADRVEMNTEAFF; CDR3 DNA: TGTGCCGGGGCGGACAGGGTAGAAATGAACACTGAAGCTTTCTTT
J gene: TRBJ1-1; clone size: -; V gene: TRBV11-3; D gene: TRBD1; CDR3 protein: CASSFSRQGVDTEAFF; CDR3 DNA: TGTGCCAGCAGCTTCAGCCGACAGGGTGTAGACACTGAAGCTTTCTTT
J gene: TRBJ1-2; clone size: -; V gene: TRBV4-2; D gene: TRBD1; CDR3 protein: CASSPGQAQYGYTF; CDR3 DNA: TGTGCCAGCAGCCCGGGACAGGCGCAGTATGGCTACACCTTC
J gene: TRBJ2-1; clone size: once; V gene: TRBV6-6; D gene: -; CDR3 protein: CASSYSWDTGNEQFF; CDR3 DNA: TGTGCCAGCAGTTACTCGTGGGACACGGGAAATGAGCAGTTCTTC
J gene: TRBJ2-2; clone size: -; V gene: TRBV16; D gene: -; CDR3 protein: CASSQSGAGELFF; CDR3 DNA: TGTGCCAGCAGCCAATCGGGGGCCGGGGAGCTGTTTTTT
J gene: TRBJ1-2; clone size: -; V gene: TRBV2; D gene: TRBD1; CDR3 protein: CASSQTGGADGYTF; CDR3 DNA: TGTGCCAGCAGTCAGACAGGGGGCGCGGATGGCTACACCTTC
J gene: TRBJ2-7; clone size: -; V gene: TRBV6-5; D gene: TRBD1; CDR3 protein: CASSYRDRDHEQYF; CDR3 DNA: TGTGCCAGCAGTTACCGGGACAGGGACCACGAGCAGTACTTC
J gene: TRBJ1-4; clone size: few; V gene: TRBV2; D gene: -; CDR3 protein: CASNFGGTNEKLFF; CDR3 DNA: TGTGCCAGCAACTTTGGGGGGACAAATGAAAAACTGTTTTTT
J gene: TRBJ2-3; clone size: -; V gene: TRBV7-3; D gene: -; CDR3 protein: CASSVNSPHGGTDTQYF; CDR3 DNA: TGTGCCAGCAGCGTGAACAGTCCACATGGGGGCACAGATACGCAGTATTTT
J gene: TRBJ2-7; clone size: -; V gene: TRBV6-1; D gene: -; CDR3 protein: CASSEIRYEQYF; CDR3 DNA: TGTGCCAGCAGTGAGATCAGGTACGAGCAGTACTTC
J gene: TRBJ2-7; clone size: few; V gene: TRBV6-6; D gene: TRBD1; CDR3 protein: CATTGARYEQYF; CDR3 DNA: TGTGCCACGACAGGGGCCCGATACGAGCAGTACTTC
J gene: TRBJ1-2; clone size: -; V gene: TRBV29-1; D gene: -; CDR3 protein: CSVGDRVGYTF; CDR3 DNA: TGCAGCGTGGGGGATAGGGTCGGCTACACCTTC
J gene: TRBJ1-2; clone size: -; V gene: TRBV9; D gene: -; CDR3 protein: CASSVAGNSNYGYTF; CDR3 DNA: TGTGCCAGCAGCGTAGCAGGAAACAGTAACTATGGCTACACCTTC